This T cell receptor (beta chain) emerged from a study of blood T cell repertoires in COVID-19. The CDR3 spans 16 residues. Per the germline V gene, CDR1 is SGDLS and CDR2 is YYNGEE. J lost 3 bases, V lost 4 bases, and 7 bases had no gene match. Enrolled through a virtual design, the participants were between roughly 18 and 100 years of age and came from some 26 US areas. As handled by the study authors: Estimation of nucleated cell counts was performed using reference gene primer amplification. Only in-frame clones appear in the TCRdb table, and some are missing; sequencing was by immunoSEQ multiplex PCR. V, J and clone size derive from that table, while D and trimming were established from the DNA sequence. This table has some 350,000 clones, 75% to 90% appearing once.

The gene calls are TRBV9 and TRBJ1-3, with 10 bases fitting TRBD1. This clonotype was obtained from a man aged 18 to 29 who had recovered from COVID-19. The sample taken for sequencing was PBMCs or T cells enriched from blood (not recorded which). DNA for the CDR3: TGTGCCAGCAGCTCTCGGACAGGGGGATTTGGAAACACCATATATTTT. Translated: CASSSRTGGFGNTIYF.